The 28 T cell receptor beta chains presented below share a single source sample, sequenced in a study of vaccination effects on CD4 cells after COVID-19. Antigen specificity for these receptors is unknown. Sequencing was performed with immunoSEQ multiplex PCR; in TCRdb, only in-frame clones are kept and a portion is missing. The table shows fewer than 80,000 clones, with around 70% occurring only once. With the ViraFEST assay, the study expanded antigen-specific CD4+ T cells using viral peptide pools, then sequenced them. With nine to eleven days of culture completed, CD4+ T cells were isolated. Each participant received a vaccine that was either BNT162b2 or mRNA-1273, given as two doses. This sample comprised CD4+ T cells from PBMCs cultured with HCoV-229E spike peptides, obtained after COVID-19 vaccination. These receptors were taken from a human donor who received a COVID-19 vaccine.

The chain carries TRBV30 and TRBJ1-6, with 7 bases lining up with TRBD1. The CDR3 extends over 14 amino acids. Germline assignment: CDR1 GTSNPN and CDR2 SVGIG (reference sequence). The trim removed 4 bases at V and 7 bases at J, leaving 7 bases unmatched. CDR3 coding DNA: TGTGCCTGGACGCAGGGACAGCAAAATTCACCCCTCCACTTT. Translation: CAWTQGQQNSPLHF. The whole variable domain, filled in from reference TRBV30 and TRBJ1-6, reads SQTIHQWPATLVQPVGSPLSLECTVEGTSNPNLYWYRQAAGRGLQLLFYSVGIGQISSEVPQNLSASRPQDRQFILSSKKLLLSDSGFYLCAWTQGQQNSPLHFGNGTRLTVT.

The V call is TRBV6-2 or TRBV6-3, the J call TRBJ2-6; TRBD1 is a possible D gene (5 bases). Deletions cut 4 bases from V and 0 bases from J, with 13 bases between. This CDR3 is 17 amino acids long. Germline CDR1 is MNHEY and CDR2 is SVGEGT. For the CDR3, the DNA is TGTGCCAGCAGTTTGGGGCCAGCAAGCTCTGGGGCCAACGTCCTGACTTTC. Protein: CASSLGPASSGANVLTF.

This chain joins TRBV7-2 and TRBJ1-4; D is possibly TRBD1 (6 bases). Germline V CDR1 and CDR2: SGHTA, FQGNSA. V dropped 5 bases and J dropped 2 bases, with 12 bases sitting between them. The CDR3 extends over 15 amino acids. The CDR3: CASSPDRATNEKLFF. In DNA, the CDR3 is TGTGCCAGCAGCCCGGACAGAGCCACTAATGAAAAACTGTTTTTT.

V gene TRBV6-6 combines with J gene TRBJ1-2, with D unclear. This CDR3 is 16 amino acids long. Germline CDR1 reads MNHNY; CDR2 reads SVGAGI (reference sequence). V shed 7 bases and J shed 0 bases, with 18 bases lying between them. As DNA, the CDR3 is TGTGCCAGCACTTTTACGTTAGGAAAGGCTAACTATGGCTACACCTTC. This translates into CASTFTLGKANYGYTF.

The V and J genes are TRBV5-1 and TRBJ2-5; the D is unclear. CDR1 and CDR2 from the germline V gene are SGHRS and YFSETQ. The CDR3 spans 13 residues. The ends were cut back, 1 base at V and 2 bases at J, with 6 bases in the middle. The CDR3 here is CASSLWQQETQYF. The CDR3 DNA is TGCGCCAGCAGCTTGTGGCAGCAAGAGACCCAGTACTTC.

CDR3 residues: CASRTPTVNYGYTF. The CDR3, as DNA: TGTGCCAGCAGGACACCGACAGTCAACTATGGCTACACCTTC. The rearrangement links TRBV6-5 to TRBJ1-2, with D maybe TRBD1 (5 bases). Germline V gene data show CDR1 as MNHEY and CDR2 as SVGAGI. With 6 bases removed from V and 2 bases from J, the gap between germline ends came to 13 bases. The CDR3 is made up of 14 amino acids.

This clone was seen only once. The V call is TRBV7-2, the J call TRBJ1-2; D not certain. There are 16 residues in the CDR3. Germline CDR1 reads SGHTA; CDR2 reads FQGNSA. Trimming shortened V by 2 bases and J by 5 bases, and 18 bases separated the two germline ends. The CDR3 spells CASSLLQQPPVYGYTF. The CDR3, as DNA: TGTGCCAGCAGCTTACTTCAGCAACCCCCCGTGTATGGCTACACCTTC. The whole variable domain, filled in from reference TRBV7-2 and TRBJ1-2, reads GAGVSQSPSNKVTEKGKDVELRCDPISGHTALYWYRQSLGQGLEFLIYFQGNSAPDKSGLPSDRFSAERTGGSVSTLTIQRTQQEDSAVYLCASSLLQQPPVYGYTFGSGTRLTVV.

J is TRBJ1-1 and V is TRBV5-4; D gene uncertain. Germline V lookup: CDR1 SGHNT, CDR2 YYREEE (reference sequence). CDR3 length: 14 amino acids. Deletions cut 2 bases from V and 4 bases from J, with 12 bases between. This CDR3 is CASSFNRDSTEAFF. In DNA, the CDR3 is TGTGCCAGCAGCTTTAATCGAGATAGCACTGAAGCTTTCTTT. The full variable domain, with the rest looked up from reference TRBV5-4 and TRBJ1-1, is ETGVTQSPTHLIKTRGQQVTLRCSSQSGHNTVSWYQQALGQGPQFIFQYYREEENGRGNFPPRFSGLQFPNYSSELNVNALELDDSALYLCASSFNRDSTEAFFGQGTRLTVV.

The chain couples TRBV6-1 to TRBJ1-2, with unresolved D. Deletions cut 1 base from V and 2 bases from J, with 8 bases between. The CDR3 contains 14 residues. In germline, CDR1 is MNHNS, CDR2 SASEGT. Written as DNA, the CDR3 is TGTGCCAGCAGTGAAGATCTTTGGAACTATGGCTACACCTTC. Its protein is CASSEDLWNYGYTF.

This clone was detected only a few times. The rearrangement uses TRBV29-1 and TRBJ1-1; D is possibly TRBD1 (5 bases). V lost 7 bases, J lost 2 bases, and 14 bases lay in between. The V gene's germline CDR1 is SQVTM and CDR2 ANQGSEA. This CDR3 region has 13 residues. CDR3 nucleotide sequence: TGCAGCGCAGGACACATCCCTAACACTGAAGCTTTCTTT. It encodes CSAGHIPNTEAFF.

In its sample, this clone was seen once. V and J are TRBV2 and TRBJ2-3, with D unclear. The length of the CDR3 is 14 residues. V was trimmed by 8 bases and J by 4 bases, leaving 16 bases between them. The V gene's germline CDR1 is SNHLY and CDR2 FYNNEI. Written as DNA, the CDR3 is TGTGCCAGCCGGGCCCCTAGTAGTGCAGATACGCAGTATTTT. Protein product: CASRAPSSADTQYF.

The rearrangement links TRBV12-2 to TRBJ2-5; the tabulated D call, TRBD2, remains unverified against the DNA. TRBV12-2 is flagged as a pseudogene. The CDR3 has 16 residues. CDR3 nucleotides: TGTGCAAGTCGCCCTCGACTAGCGGGTGTCGGAGAGACCCAGTACTTC. The encoded protein is CASRPRLAGVGETQYF.

V and J are TRBV9 and TRBJ2-4; TRBD1 matches at 8 bases. The CDR3 is 16 residues long. Per germline, CDR1 SGDLS and CDR2 YYNGEE. The V segment lost 4 bases and the J segment 5 bases; nucleotides outside the gene matches: 11. In nucleotides, the CDR3 is TGTGCCAGCAGCCGCGCCTACGCAGGGGGCCAAAACATTCAGTACTTC. This encodes CASSRAYAGGQNIQYF. Full variable domain (outside the CDR3, taken from reference TRBV9 and TRBJ2-4): DSGVTQTPKHLITATGQRVTLRCSPRSGDLSVYWYQQSLDQGLQFLIQYYNGEERAKGNILERFSAQQFPDLHSELNLSSLELGDSALYFCASSRAYAGGQNIQYFGAGTRLSVL.

The chain couples TRBV6-4 to TRBJ1-3; D is unclear. The V and J ends lost 2 bases and 2 bases respectively, with 7 bases between them. The germline V gene has CDR1 MRHNA and CDR2 SNTAGT. The CDR3 loop spans 14 amino acids. CDR3 sequence (DNA): TGTGCCAGCAGTGACCGGTCTGCTGGAAACACCATATATTTT. It codes for CASSDRSAGNTIYF.

V is TRBV5-1 and J is TRBJ2-3; no clear D. This CDR3 contains 12 residues. Trimming removed 0 bases at V and 6 bases at J, with 5 bases between. The germline V gene encodes CDR1 SGHRS and CDR2 YFSETQ. CDR3 residues: CASSLARDTQYF. The CDR3 nucleotides are TGCGCCAGCAGCTTGGCAAGGGATACGCAGTATTTT.

The chain carries TRBV7-3 and TRBJ2-3; 9 nucleotides match TRBD1. Germline CDR1 is SGHTA and CDR2 is FQGTGA. The CDR3 is 15 residues long. The V and J ends lost 5 bases and 1 base, in that order; junction bases with no gene match: 4. As DNA, the CDR3 is TGTGCCAGCAGCCGCGGGACAGGGCGCACAGATACGCAGTATTTT. The encoded protein is CASSRGTGRTDTQYF. Based on the CDR3 plus reference TRBV7-3 and TRBJ2-3, the full variable domain is GAGVSQTPSNKVTEKGKYVELRCDPISGHTALYWYRQSLGQGPEFLIYFQGTGAADDSGLPNDRFFAVRPEGSVSTLKIQRTERGDSAVYLCASSRGTGRTDTQYFGPGTRLTVL.

The rearrangement links TRBV19 to TRBJ1-5, with 8 bases matching TRBD1. Losses at the gene ends were 6 bases for V and 5 bases for J; bases not matched to a gene: 6. This CDR3 has 14 amino acids. Germline assignment: CDR1 LNHDA and CDR2 SQIVND (reference sequence). The CDR3 nucleotides read TGTGCCAGTAGGCCAGGGGGCGCCTATCAGCCCCAGCATTTT. Translated: CASRPGGAYQPQHF.

The chain uses TRBV2 and TRBJ2-1; 8 bases align to TRBD1. The J segment lost 2 bases and the V segment lost 5 bases, leaving 5 bases of the junction unmatched. The CDR3 runs to 15 residues. Germline V gives CDR1 SNHLY, CDR2 FYNNEI. The CDR3 spells CASSNRGNAYNEQFF. CDR3 DNA sequence: TGTGCCAGCAGTAACAGGGGGAATGCCTACAATGAGCAGTTCTTC.

V and J are TRBV6-6 and TRBJ2-7; D is perhaps TRBD1 (6 bases). The CDR3 is 12 amino acids. The germline V gene encodes CDR1 MNHNY and CDR2 SVGAGI (reference sequence). With 4 bases removed from V and 6 bases from J, the gap between germline ends came to 10 bases. The CDR3 region has the DNA TGTGCCAGCAGTTGGGGGCCGGGCGAGCAGTACGTC. Translation: CASSWGPGEQYV.

The chain employs TRBV6-6 and TRBJ2-7; 8 bases are shared with TRBD1. V shed 4 bases, J shed 6 bases, and the junction held 8 bases outside the gene matches. The CDR3 runs 14 residues. Per germline, CDR1 MNHNY and CDR2 SVGAGI (reference sequence). CDR3 in amino acids: CASSSGQGTFEQYV. DNA of the CDR3: TGTGCCAGCAGTTCAGGACAGGGCACATTCGAGCAGTACGTC.

The J gene is TRBJ1-1, the V gene TRBV28; the D gene is possibly TRBD1 (6 bases). CDR1 is MDHEN, CDR2 SYDVKM, per germline. The CDR3 contains 14 residues. With 7 bases removed from V and 5 bases from J, the gap between germline ends came to 17 bases. The CDR3 sequence: CASIRGGARTEAFF. Written as DNA, the CDR3 is TGTGCCAGCATCCGTGGGGGCGCGAGGACTGAAGCTTTCTTT.

This clone has only a few counts. V is TRBV15 and J is TRBJ2-2; no clear D gene. V lost 2 bases and J 2 bases, leaving 6 bases between the germline ends. Germline V gives CDR1 LNHNV, CDR2 YYDKDF (reference sequence). This CDR3 is 14 amino acids long. CDR3: CATSRTGNTGELFF. The DNA of the CDR3 is TGTGCCACCAGCAGAACCGGAAACACCGGGGAGCTGTTTTTT.

The chain joins TRBV19 to TRBJ1-5; D possibly corresponds to TRBD1 (5 bases). From germline, CDR1 is LNHDA and CDR2 SQIVND (reference sequence). The CDR3 runs 13 residues. Deletions cut 6 bases from V and 5 bases from J, with 11 bases between. The CDR3 is CASSKGTYQPQHF. The CDR3 DNA reads as TGTGCCAGTAGCAAAGGGACTTATCAGCCCCAGCATTTT.

In DNA form, the CDR3 reads TGCGCCAGCACCGAGGGACTGCGGGGTGAAAAACTGTTTTTT. It codes for CASTEGLRGEKLFF. The chain combines TRBV10-2 with TRBJ1-4, with a weak D call TRBD1 (5 bases). The length of the CDR3 is 14 residues. Germline lookup yields CDR1 WSHSY and CDR2 SAAADI. V shed 7 bases and J shed 7 bases, with 16 bases lying between them.

The gene calls are TRBV5-1 and TRBJ2-1; D is undetermined. Germline values: CDR1 SGHRS, CDR2 YFSETQ. Between the trimmed V and J ends, which lost 3 bases and 13 bases, there was a span of 17 bases. This CDR3 region has 13 residues. The DNA for the CDR3 is TGCGCCAGCAGCTCCCCGGCCGAGCCAGGTCAGTTCTTC. Its protein product is CASSSPAEPGQFF.

The rearrangement links TRBV12-5 to TRBJ2-7; D is ambiguous. There are 15 residues in the CDR3. Trimming removed 2 bases from V and 7 bases from J, with 18 bases in between. Germline values: CDR1 LGHNT, CDR2 FRNRAP. The CDR3 reads CASGLIACRLREQYV. The CDR3 nucleotides are TGTGCTAGTGGTTTGATAGCCTGCCGGCTCCGAGAGCAGTACGTC.

The V and J genes are TRBV4-2 and TRBJ2-3, with TRBD2 matching over 9 bases. The CDR3 consists of 16 residues. The germline gives CDR1 LGHNA, CDR2 YNFKEQ. J gave up 4 bases and V 2 bases, and 7 bases lay outside the gene matches. This CDR3 reads CASSQQPGLASDTQYF. The DNA for the CDR3 is TGTGCCAGCAGCCAACAACCGGGACTAGCTTCAGATACGCAGTATTTT.

The genes are TRBV21-1 and TRBJ2-7; the table's D call, TRBD1, has no DNA check behind it. TRBV21-1 is a pseudogene. CDR3 length: 13 residues. In DNA form, the CDR3 reads TGTGCCAGCAGCAATGGCAGTACCTACGAGCAGTACGTC. Translating gives CASSNGSTYEQYV.